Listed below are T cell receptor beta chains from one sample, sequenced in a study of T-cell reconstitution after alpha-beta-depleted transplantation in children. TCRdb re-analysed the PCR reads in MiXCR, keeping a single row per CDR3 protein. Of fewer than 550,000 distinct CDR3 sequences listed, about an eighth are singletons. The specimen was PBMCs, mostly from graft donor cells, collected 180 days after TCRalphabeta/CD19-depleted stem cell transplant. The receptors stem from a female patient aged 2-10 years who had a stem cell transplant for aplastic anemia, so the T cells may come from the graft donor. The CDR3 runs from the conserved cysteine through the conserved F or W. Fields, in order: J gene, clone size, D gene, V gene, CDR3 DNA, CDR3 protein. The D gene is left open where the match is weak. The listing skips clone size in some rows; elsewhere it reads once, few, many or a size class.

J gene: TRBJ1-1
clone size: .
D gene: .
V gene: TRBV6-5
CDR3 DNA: TGTGCCACCACCCTCGGGGGCAGGGCTTTCTTT
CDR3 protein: CATTLGGRAFF

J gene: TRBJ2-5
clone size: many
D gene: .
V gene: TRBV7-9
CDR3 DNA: TGTGCCAGCAGCTTAGTTGCGTACCAAGAGACCCAGTACTTC
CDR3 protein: CASSLVAYQETQYF

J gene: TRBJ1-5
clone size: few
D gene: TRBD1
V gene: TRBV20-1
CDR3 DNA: TGCAGTGCTAGAGAGGGGTGGGACAGGGCCCGAATGCCCCAGCATTTT
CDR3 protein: CSAREGWDRARMPQHF

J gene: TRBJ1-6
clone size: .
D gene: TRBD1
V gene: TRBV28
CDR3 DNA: TGTGCCAGCACCTCTTTGTCAGGGGGCGGTTCACCCCTCCACTTT
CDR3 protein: CASTSLSGGGSPLHF

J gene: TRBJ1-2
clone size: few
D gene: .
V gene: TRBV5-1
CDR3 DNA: TGCGCCAGCAGCTCACCGTCCCCCTCTAACTATGGCTACACCTTC
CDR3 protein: CASSSPSPSNYGYTF

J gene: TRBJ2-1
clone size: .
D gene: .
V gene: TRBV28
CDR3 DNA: TGTGCCAGCAGCCCTAGCGAGGAATTCAATGAGCAGTTCTTC
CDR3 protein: CASSPSEEFNEQFF

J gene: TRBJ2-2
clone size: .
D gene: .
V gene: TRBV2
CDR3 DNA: TGTGCCAGCAGGGCCCGAGAGGGGTCTGGCGGGGAGCTGTTTTTT
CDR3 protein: CASRAREGSGGELFF

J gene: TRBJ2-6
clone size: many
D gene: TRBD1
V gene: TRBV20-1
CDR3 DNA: TGCAGTGCTAGAGGTGGGACAGGAACCGTCTCTGGGGCCAACGTCCTGACTTTC
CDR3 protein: CSARGGTGTVSGANVLTF

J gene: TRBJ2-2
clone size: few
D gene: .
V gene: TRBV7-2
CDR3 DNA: TGTGCCAGCAGCTTATCGGGAGTGAACACCGGGGAGCTGTTTTTT
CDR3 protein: CASSLSGVNTGELFF

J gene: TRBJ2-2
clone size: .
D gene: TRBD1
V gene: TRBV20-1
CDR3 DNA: TGCGGATCAAGGGGGCTTCGGAACACCGGGGAGCTGTTTTTT
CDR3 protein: CGSRGLRNTGELFF

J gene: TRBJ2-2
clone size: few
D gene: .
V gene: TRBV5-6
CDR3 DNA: TGTGCCAGCAGCCCGTATCGTACCGGGGAGCTGTTTTTT
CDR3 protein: CASSPYRTGELFF

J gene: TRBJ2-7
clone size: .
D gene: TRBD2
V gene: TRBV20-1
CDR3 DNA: TGCAGTGCGCTGACTAGCGGGAGGGGGGAGCAGTACTTC
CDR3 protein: CSALTSGRGEQYF

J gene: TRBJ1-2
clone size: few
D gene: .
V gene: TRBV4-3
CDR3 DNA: TGCGCCAGCAGCCCTACTCAAGTGGCAACTAACTATGGCTACACCTTC
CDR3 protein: CASSPTQVATNYGYTF

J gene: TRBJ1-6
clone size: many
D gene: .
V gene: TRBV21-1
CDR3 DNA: TGTGCCACCCCGATGAGGGGGCATAATTCACCCCTCCACTTT
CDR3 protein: CATPMRGHNSPLHF

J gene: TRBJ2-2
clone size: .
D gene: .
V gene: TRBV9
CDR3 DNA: TGTGCCAGCAGCGAGAGAACAGGGTTGGCCGGGGAGCTGTTTTTT
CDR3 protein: CASSERTGLAGELFF

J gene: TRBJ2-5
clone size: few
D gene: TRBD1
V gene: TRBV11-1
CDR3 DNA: TGTGCCAGCAGCTTTGGACAGGGCCGGCAAGAGACCCAGTACTTC
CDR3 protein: CASSFGQGRQETQYF

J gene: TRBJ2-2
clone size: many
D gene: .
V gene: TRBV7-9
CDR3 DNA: TGTGCCAGCACCCAATTCGTTGCGGAGCGAAGTACCGGGGAGCTGTTTTTT
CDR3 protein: CASTQFVAERSTGELFF

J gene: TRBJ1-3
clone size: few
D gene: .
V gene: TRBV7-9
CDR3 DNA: TGTGCCAGCAGCCTTGAACGGAACACCATATATTTT
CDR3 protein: CASSLERNTIYF

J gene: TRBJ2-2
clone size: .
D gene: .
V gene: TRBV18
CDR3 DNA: TGTGCCAGCTCACCGAGCGTTCTCGGGGAGCTGTTTTTT
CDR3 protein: CASSPSVLGELFF

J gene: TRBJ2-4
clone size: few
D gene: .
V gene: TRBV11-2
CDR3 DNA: TGTGCCAGCAGCTTAGACTCTAGGAGGGCTACCCTAGCCAAAAACATTCAGTACTTC
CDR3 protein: CASSLDSRRATLAKNIQYF

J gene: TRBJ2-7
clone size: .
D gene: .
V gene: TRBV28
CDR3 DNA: TGTGCCAGCAGACCCGCCCTCTACGAGCAGTACTTC
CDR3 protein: CASRPALYEQYF

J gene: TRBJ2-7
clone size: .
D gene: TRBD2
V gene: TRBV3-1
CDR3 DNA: TGTGCCAGCAGCAAAGGACTAGCGGGCCACTACGAGCAGTACTTC
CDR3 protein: CASSKGLAGHYEQYF

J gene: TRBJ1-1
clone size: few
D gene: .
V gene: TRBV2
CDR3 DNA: TGTGCCAGCTGGATACACACTGAAGCTTTCTTT
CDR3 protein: CASWIHTEAFF

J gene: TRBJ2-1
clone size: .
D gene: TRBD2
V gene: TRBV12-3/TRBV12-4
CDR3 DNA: TGTGCCAGCAGAGCGGGAGGGTCCCATGAGCAGTTCTTC
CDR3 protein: CASRAGGSHEQFF

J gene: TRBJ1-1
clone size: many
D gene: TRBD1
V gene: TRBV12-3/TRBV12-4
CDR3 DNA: TGTGCCAGCAGTGCCCGACAGGGTGGTGGCACTGAAGCTTTCTTT
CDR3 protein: CASSARQGGGTEAFF

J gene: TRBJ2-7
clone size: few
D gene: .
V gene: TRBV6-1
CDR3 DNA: TGTGCCAGCAGTGCCACCTCTAGCGTTCTCTCCTACGAGCAGTACTTC
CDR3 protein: CASSATSSVLSYEQYF